Presented here are 20 T cell receptor beta chains from one specimen sequenced in a study of STAT5B mutations in CD4+ large granular lymphocyte leukemia. The method was immunoSEQ multiplex PCR; TCRdb's version includes in-frame clones alone and lacks a portion of them. The repertoire holds tens of thousands of clones, about 80% seen once, with about 0.34% in the top ten. The specimen sequenced was CD4+ T cells from blood buffy coats. These receptors all come from a human donor in good health.

This chain uses TRBV18 with TRBJ2-2, with D possibly TRBD2 on 6 matching bases. This CDR3 spans 16 amino acids. CDR1 is KGHSH, CDR2 LQKENI, per germline. The V gene lost 7 bases and the J gene lost 2 bases, with 17 bases spanning the gap. The DNA for the CDR3 is TGTGCCAGCTTCCTACCTACCGGGACTAACACCGGGGAGCTGTTTTTT. Its translation is CASFLPTGTNTGELFF.

The CDR3 is CASSEGFEKLFF. The CDR3 DNA is TGTGCCAGCAGTGAAGGGTTTGAAAAACTGTTTTTT. This chain connects TRBV2 to TRBJ1-4, with no clear D. This CDR3 spans 12 amino acids. The V gene lost 1 base and the J gene lost 7 bases, with 4 bases spanning the gap. CDR1 SNHLY and CDR2 FYNNEI come from the germline V gene.

V usage is TRBV4-1 and J usage is TRBJ2-5, with D maybe TRBD1 (5 bases). Matching the DNA end better, TRBJ2-7 makes the J call doubtful. The CDR3 has 13 amino acids. CDR1 and CDR2 (germline): MGHRA, YSYEKL. The DNA for the CDR3 is TGCGCCAGCAGCCAAGATAAAGGGGACGAGCAGTACTTC. It codes for CASSQDKGDEQYF.

The rearrangement links TRBV9 to TRBJ2-3; TRBD2 matches at 10 bases. This CDR3 is 15 amino acids long. The V segment lost 4 bases and the J segment 6 bases; nucleotides outside the gene matches: 8. CDR1 SGDLS and CDR2 YYNGEE come from the germline V gene. The CDR3 protein is CASSFRTSGGDTQYF. The CDR3 DNA follows: TGTGCCAGCAGCTTCAGGACTAGCGGCGGGGATACGCAGTATTTT.

The chain links TRBV5-1 to TRBJ2-3, with D perhaps matching TRBD1 or TRBD2 (5 bases each). The CDR3 spans 14 residues. Trimming took 3 bases from V and 0 from J, leaving 8 bases between them. Germline V lookup: CDR1 SGHRS, CDR2 YFSETQ. The CDR3 sequence is CASSWDVSTDTQYF. The CDR3 nucleotides are TGCGCCAGCAGCTGGGACGTAAGCACAGATACGCAGTATTTT.

As DNA, the CDR3 is TGCAGCGTTCGTCCCTTTTACTCCTACGAGCAGTACTTC. This sequence encodes CSVRPFYSYEQYF. V gene TRBV29-1 combines with J gene TRBJ2-7, with D hard to call. Deletions cut 5 bases from V and 0 bases from J, with 11 bases between. The CDR3 loop spans 13 amino acids. Germline V gene sequence: CDR1 SQVTM, CDR2 ANQGSEA.

The V call is TRBV29-1, the J call TRBJ2-1; 8 nucleotides align to TRBD1. Germline-derived CDR1 and CDR2 are SQVTM and ANQGSEA. The V gene end was trimmed by 4 bases and the J gene end by 8 bases; junction bases not matched to a gene: 16. The CDR3 is made up of 16 amino acids. DNA for the CDR3: TGCAGCGTTGGGGGCGGAGTGGCAGGGGGCGCCTATGAGCAGTTCTTC. Amino acid sequence: CSVGGGVAGGAYEQFF.

The chain joins TRBV5-4 to TRBJ1-4, with D perhaps TRBD1 (5 bases). The CDR3 has 13 residues. In germline, CDR1 is SGHNT, CDR2 YYREEE (reference sequence). V lost 0 bases and J lost 5, with 5 bases in between. CDR3 region: CASSLAGNEKLFF. In nucleotides, the CDR3 is TGTGCCAGCAGCTTGGCAGGGAATGAAAAACTGTTTTTT.

The rearrangement uses TRBV29-1 and TRBJ2-5, with 10 positions matching TRBD1. Germline CDR1 is SQVTM and CDR2 is ANQGSEA. With V trimmed by 6 bases and J by 5 bases, 6 bases remained unmatched. The CDR3 has 13 residues. The CDR3 nucleotides read TGCAGCGTCAGACAGGGGGCTGGGGAGACCCAGTACTTC. This encodes CSVRQGAGETQYF.

This rearrangement joins TRBV5-1 to TRBJ1-1; D remains unclear. This CDR3 is built from 12 residues. Trimming stripped 6 bases from V and 5 bases from J, with 11 bases between. The germline V gene has CDR1 SGHRS and CDR2 YFSETQ. The CDR3 spells CASTTGGTEAFF. The CDR3 DNA reads TGCGCCAGCACTACGGGTGGGACTGAAGCTTTCTTT.

J is TRBJ1-4 and V is TRBV7-9; 8 bases line up with TRBD1. The CDR3 sequence is 14 residues long. Germline CDR1 and CDR2: SEHNR and FQNEAQ (reference sequence). V lost 5 bases, J lost 8 bases, and 7 bases stayed unmatched. The CDR3 DNA follows: TGTGCCAGCAGCCCGGACAGGGTTGGGGAAAAACTGTTTTTT. This translates into CASSPDRVGEKLFF.

This chain joins TRBV5-1 and TRBJ2-1; TRBD2 matches 7 bases. Per the germline V gene, CDR1 is SGHRS and CDR2 is YFSETQ. This CDR3 contains 15 residues. V shed 0 bases and J 2 bases; nucleotides not matched to a gene: 2. In DNA form, the CDR3 reads TGCGCCAGCAGCTTGGCGGCGGGAGCCTACAATGAGCAGTTCTTC. Protein: CASSLAAGAYNEQFF.

This clone was recorded a few times. This chain joins TRBV29-1 and TRBJ1-2; D remains ambiguous. The V end was cut by 2 bases, the J end by 4 bases, with 11 bases between. The CDR3 loop spans 13 amino acids. The V gene's germline CDR1 is SQVTM and CDR2 ANQGSEA. This CDR3 is CSVEKGVGYGYTF. The CDR3 DNA is TGCAGCGTTGAAAAGGGAGTTGGCTATGGCTACACCTTC.

This clone was counted only a few times. This chain connects TRBV7-3 to TRBJ2-3, with D perhaps matching TRBD1 (5 bases). The CDR3 spans 12 residues. V lost 5 bases and J 5 bases, leaving 8 bases between the germline ends. Germline lookup yields CDR1 SGHTA and CDR2 FQGTGA. CDR3 sequence: CASSAGQDTQYF. The CDR3 DNA is TGTGCCAGCAGCGCAGGGCAAGATACGCAGTATTTT.

This clone has a handful of counts. J is TRBJ2-7 and V is TRBV5-1, with D possibly being TRBD2 (6 bases). From germline, CDR1 is SGHRS and CDR2 YFSETQ. The CDR3 has 15 residues. V lost 4 bases and J 3 bases, leaving 17 bases between the germline ends. CDR3 loop: CASSPIARGSYEQYF. The CDR3, as DNA: TGCGCCAGCAGCCCCATTGCGCGGGGCAGCTACGAGCAGTACTTC.

The chain joins TRBV4-2 to TRBJ2-1; D gene unclear. The CDR3 is 12 residues long. Germline values: CDR1 LGHNA, CDR2 YNFKEQ. The V end lost 0 bases, the J end lost 3 bases, and 0 bases lay between the germline ends. Here the CDR3 DNA reads TGTGCCAGCAGCCAAGACTACAATGAGCAGTTCTTC. Encoded protein: CASSQDYNEQFF.

This chain joins TRBV18 and TRBJ1-4; D gene uncertain. The germline gives CDR1 KGHSH, CDR2 LQKENI. The CDR3 extends over 13 amino acids. Trimming took off 3 bases at V and 8 bases at J, with 10 bases between the two ends. CDR3 in amino acids: CASSPGQSEKLFF. In DNA form, the CDR3 reads TGTGCCAGCTCACCTGGCCAGTCCGAAAAACTGTTTTTT.

V usage is TRBV7-8 and J usage is TRBJ2-7; TRBD2 matches 7 bases. From germline, CDR1 is SGHVS and CDR2 FQNEAQ. V lost 2 bases to trimming and J lost 3 bases; unmatched junction nucleotides: 4. The CDR3 runs 14 residues. The CDR3 protein is CASSLKREVYEQYF. Here the CDR3 DNA reads TGTGCCAGCAGCTTAAAACGGGAGGTCTACGAGCAGTACTTC.

J is TRBJ2-1 and V is TRBV7-2, with no clear D. V lost 5 bases to trimming and J lost 1 base, with 12 bases between them. CDR1 and CDR2 (germline): SGHTA, FQGNSA. There are 15 residues in the CDR3. This chain's CDR3 is CASSVVWQSYNEQFF. The CDR3 nucleotides read TGTGCCAGCAGCGTCGTTTGGCAATCCTACAATGAGCAGTTCTTC. Using reference TRBV7-2 and TRBJ2-1 for the parts outside the CDR3, the full variable domain is GAGVSQSPSNKVTEKGKDVELRCDPISGHTALYWYRQSLGQGLEFLIYFQGNSAPDKSGLPSDRFSAERTGGSVSTLTIQRTQQEDSAVYLCASSVVWQSYNEQFFGPGTRLTVL.

This rearrangement joins TRBV2 to TRBJ2-1, with 7 bases matching TRBD2. Germline CDR1 reads SNHLY; CDR2 reads FYNNEI. The CDR3 runs 15 residues. J lost 4 bases, V lost 2 bases, and 5 bases had no gene match. The CDR3, as DNA: TGTGCCAGCAGTGAACTCCGGGGGGATTACAATGAGCAGTTCTTC. This sequence encodes CASSELRGDYNEQFF.